This T cell receptor beta chain came from a study of T cells in Graves' hyperthyroidism and ophthalmopathy (dated by TCRdb to between 2018 and 2021). About the investigation overall: Peripheral blood samples were taken at initial diagnosis, before any treatment was given. TCR V-J signatures able to tell the groups apart were searched for in a discovery cohort of 95 or so patients, of whom roughly 42 had Graves' ophthalmopathy and around 57 had stable Graves' hyperthyroidism. Once sampling was done, hyperthyroidism patients were given methimazole at a starting dose of 30 mg daily, whereas ophthalmopathy patients were given high-dose intravenous methylprednisolone. TCR Vbeta CDR3 sequencing of 135 peripheral blood samples (roughly 43 ophthalmopathy, around 80 hyperthyroidism and roughly 17 progressor patients) is reported in the paper. Prospective prediction of ophthalmopathy was tested in an independent validation cohort consisting of about 20 hyperthyroidism patients and more than 15 patients who later progressed to ophthalmopathy. In roughly six Graves' hyperthyroidism patients, the study also compared T-cell repertoires from thyroid tissue with T-cell repertoires from blood. The 90 to 100 discovery patients were randomly split 7:3 into training and test sets.

Beyond this particular receptor, the publication reports: Blood samples also contained most of the expanded thyroid clonotypes (frequency above 0.001), which suggests that blood repertoires may reflect thyroid immune responses. Sample size was not statistically predetermined, and blinding of investigators to group allocation was not performed. Ophthalmopathy was separated from stable hyperthyroidism by a 13 V-J signature model, with over 85% sensitivity and about 81% specificity obtained in cross-validation and 80%/75% obtained in testing. In validation, the model predicted progression to ophthalmopathy a median of around 6.5 months before onset, with roughly 70% sensitivity and roughly 79% specificity.

Hyperthyroidism patients were newly diagnosed, with disease duration under 2 months, and aged 18 to 65 years. The study excluded patients with uncontrolled infections, other autoimmune diseases, pregnancy or lactation. Diagnoses relied on clinical symptoms, serum thyroxine and TRAb, thyroid ultrasound and orbital computed tomography. Blood from progressor patients was collected at the time of first diagnosis with hyperthyroidism, before any ophthalmopathy symptoms had appeared. Ficoll-Paque density gradient centrifugation was used to isolate PBMCs from about 9.4 ml of fresh peripheral blood. Patients classed as progressors first received a Graves' hyperthyroidism diagnosis and then went on to develop ophthalmopathy during follow-up. Total RNA was extracted with Trizol reagent, and quality was checked on an Agilent 2100 Bioanalyzer. The TCR beta CDR3 regions were amplified from the RNA transcripts. A first-round RT-PCR of the TCR CDR3 used the HTBI primer set with the Qiagen OneStep RT-PCR kit. The libraries were constructed in a second round of multiplex PCR and then size-selected and purified. Sequencing of the libraries was done on an Illumina HiSeq2000 using paired-end 100 bp reads. The source study handled its data this way. SOAPnuke was used to process the raw data, with reads discarded if the reads contained adapters or uncalled bases, had a mean Phred below 15, or lacked an exact constant-primer or identifier match. High-quality paired reads were merged with COPE v1.2.5, and unique nucleotide sequences were defined as clonotypes. MiTCR v1.1 was used to align clonotypes to the IMGT TRBV, TRBD and TRBJ reference segments. Analysis was restricted to V-J combinations with a frequency above 0.0001, which covered 99% to 99.2% of repertoires. A TCS score was defined as the ratio between F50 (clonal expansion) and ExV (chaos), using BLOSUM62-based TCRdist between CDR3 peptides within each V-J. Welch's t-statistics and random forest reduced 514 V-J features to roughly 13, which were used in a naive Bayes classifier (R e1071). TCRdb applied fastp at Q25 and MiXCR to the public reads, then kept only in-frame beta chains. Records with the same CDR3 protein are collapsed into one entry carrying the most frequent genes and DNA. None of the V and J calls come from the authors' own analysis; TCRdb made them. A total of approximately 360,000 distinct CDR3 sequences appear in this sample, 15% to 17% of them only once. Of the sample, about 27% is held by the ten largest clones.

This clonotype was observed many times. It has no known antigen specificity. Base qualities are missing; no much larger clone stands one base away. The CDR1 and CDR2 encoded by the germline V gene (reference sequence) are LGHDT and YNNKEL. The CDR3 contains 15 residues, cysteine and phenylalanine counted. Kept here is only the CDR3 DNA, which spans 45 bases and is read in frame from base 1. V drops 4 bases and J drops 9 bases, leaving 19 bases in between. Sequencing was performed on blood. This TCR came from a woman aged 18-29 years with Graves' hyperthyroidism that later progressed to Graves' ophthalmopathy. The chain links TRBV3-1 with TRBJ2-1; a weak D assignment points to TRBD2 (7 bases agree). The nucleotide sequence reads TGTGCCAGCAGCCGAGGGGGGGGGAGTCGGATTGAGCAGTTCTTC. Translated, it gives CASSRGGGSRIEQFF.